This entry is about one T cell receptor beta chain. These data originate in a study of control samples from healthy donors and cancer patients. V lost 6 bases and J lost 1, with 4 bases in between. This CDR3 has 11 amino acids. The assay was immunoSEQ multiplex PCR, and TCRdb's table has in-frame clones only and misses some. The top ten hold just over 1.4% of the sample, which has 150,000 to 200,000 clones, around 94% seen once. The chain combines TRBV12-3 or TRBV12-4 with TRBJ2-7; D uncertain. The receptor was isolated from a man aged 25 to 40 in good health. Sequencing used blood. The DNA for the CDR3 is TGTGCCAGCAGACTGTCCTACGAGCAGTACTTC. Protein: CASRLSYEQYF.